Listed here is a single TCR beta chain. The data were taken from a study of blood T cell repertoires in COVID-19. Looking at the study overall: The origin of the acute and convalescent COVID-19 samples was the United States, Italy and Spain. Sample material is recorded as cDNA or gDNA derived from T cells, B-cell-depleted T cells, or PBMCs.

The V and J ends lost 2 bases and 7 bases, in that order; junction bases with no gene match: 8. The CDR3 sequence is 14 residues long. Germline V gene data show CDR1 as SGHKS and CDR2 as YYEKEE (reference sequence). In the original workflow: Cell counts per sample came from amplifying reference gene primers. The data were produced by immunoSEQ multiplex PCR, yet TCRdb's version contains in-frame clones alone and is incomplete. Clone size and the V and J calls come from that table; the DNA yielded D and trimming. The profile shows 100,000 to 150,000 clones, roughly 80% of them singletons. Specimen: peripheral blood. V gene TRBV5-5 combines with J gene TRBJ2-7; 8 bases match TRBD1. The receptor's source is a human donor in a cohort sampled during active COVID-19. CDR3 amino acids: CASSFDRGRWEQYF. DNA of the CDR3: TGTGCCAGCAGCTTCGACAGGGGAAGGTGGGAGCAGTACTTC.